The 15 T cell receptor beta chains presented below share a single source sample, sequenced in a study of shared clonotypes between healthy human individuals. The table came from immunoSEQ multiplex PCR; TCRdb's copy has only in-frame clones and leaves some out. The sample holds a few hundred thousand clones, around three quarters seen once. Specimen: PBMCs. The receptors were sampled from a woman between 40 and 55 years old in good health. Some clones in this sample may be carry-over from other donors' samples.

As regards this clone: Other DNA variants within this sample encode the same CDR3. V usage is TRBV7-3 and J usage is TRBJ2-1, with 11 bases aligning to TRBD2. V shed 2 bases, J shed 5 bases, and the junction held 2 bases outside the gene matches. Germline CDR1 and CDR2: SGHTA and FQGTGA. The CDR3 has 15 residues. The CDR3 DNA is TGTGCCAGCAGCTTACGACTAGCGGGAAACAATGAGCAGTTCTTC. Protein sequence: CASSLRLAGNNEQFF.

V is TRBV6-1 and J is TRBJ1-5; D ambiguous. With 1 base removed from V and 5 bases from J, the gap between germline ends came to 6 bases. Per the germline V gene, CDR1 is MNHNS and CDR2 is SASEGT. The CDR3 is 13 residues long. CDR3 bases: TGTGCCAGCAGTGAAGGCATTCATCAGCCCCAGCATTTT. Translated, it gives CASSEGIHQPQHF.

The chain recombines TRBV11-2 with TRBJ2-7; 7 bases map to TRBD2. The V segment lost 3 bases and the J segment 3 bases; nucleotides outside the gene matches: 2. This CDR3 spans 13 amino acids. The germline CDR1 and CDR2 sequences are SGHAT and FQNNGV. The CDR3 DNA follows: TGTGCCAGCAGCTTGGGGACTAACTACGAGCAGTACTTC. Its protein product is CASSLGTNYEQYF.

J is TRBJ2-1 and V is TRBV18; TRBD1 aligns across 9 bases. The V gene end was trimmed by 3 bases and the J gene end by 3 bases; junction bases not matched to a gene: 6. This CDR3 has 16 residues. Germline V CDR1 and CDR2: KGHSH, LQKENI. CDR3 nucleotide sequence: TGTGCCAGCTCACCCCGGACAGGGGACCTCTACAATGAGCAGTTCTTC. This gives the protein CASSPRTGDLYNEQFF.

The genes are TRBV6-1 and TRBJ2-2, with 7 bases fitting TRBD2. The trim removed 3 bases at V and 7 bases at J, leaving 2 bases unmatched. The CDR3 has 13 residues. Germline CDR1 reads MNHNS; CDR2 reads SASEGT. CDR3 in DNA: TGTGCCAGCAGTGATGGGACTATCGGGGAGCTGTTTTTT. The encoded protein is CASSDGTIGELFF.

The chain recombines TRBV18 with TRBJ2-3; possible D gene TRBD1, 6 bases. V was clipped by 3 bases and J by 3 bases, with 16 bases between them. Germline loops: CDR1 KGHSH, CDR2 LQKENI. The CDR3 has 16 amino acids. CDR3 region: CASSPREDSKTDTQYF. The CDR3 DNA reads TGTGCCAGCTCACCTCGAGAGGACAGCAAGACAGATACGCAGTATTTT.

The chain's CDR3 is CASSETSENIQYF. For the CDR3, the DNA is TGTGCCAGCAGTGAGACTAGCGAAAACATTCAGTACTTC. The gene calls are TRBV6-1 and TRBJ2-4; 8 nucleotides line up with TRBD2. The CDR3 loop spans 13 amino acids. V was pared by 3 bases and J by 5 bases, with 0 bases of the junction left unmatched. Germline lookup yields CDR1 MNHNS and CDR2 SASEGT.

This clone was seen a few times. V and J are TRBV6-4 and TRBJ1-5, with 7 bases matching TRBD1. CDR3 length: 14 residues. Looked up from germline, CDR1 is MRHNA and CDR2 is SNTAGT. The ends lost 9 bases at V and 3 bases at J; junction bases unmatched: 8. The CDR3 loop reads CARDGTVSNQPQHF. DNA of the CDR3: TGTGCCAGAGATGGGACAGTTTCCAATCAGCCCCAGCATTTT.

The genes are TRBV5-1 and TRBJ2-7, with a weak D call TRBD2 (6 bases). Germline values: CDR1 SGHRS, CDR2 YFSETQ. This CDR3 has 14 amino acids. Trimming removed 4 bases at V and 2 bases at J, with 13 bases between. The CDR3: CASSPGTSPYEQYF. The CDR3 nucleotides are TGCGCCAGCAGCCCGGGGACTTCGCCCTACGAGCAGTACTTC. Full variable domain (outside the CDR3, taken from reference TRBV5-1 and TRBJ2-7): KAGVTQTPRYLIKTRGQQVTLSCSPISGHRSVSWYQQTPGQGLQFLFEYFSETQRNKGNFPGRFSGRQFSNSRSEMNVSTLELGDSALYLCASSPGTSPYEQYFGPGTRLTVT.

The chain uses TRBV10-1 and TRBJ2-2, with 7 bases identical to TRBD1. V shed 5 bases and J 4 bases; nucleotides not matched to a gene: 7. The V gene's germline CDR1 is WNHNN and CDR2 SYGVQD (reference sequence). The CDR3 sequence is 15 residues long. Here the CDR3 DNA reads TGCGCCAGCAGTAGGGACAGCCTACCCACCGGGGAGCTGTTTTTT. Amino acids: CASSRDSLPTGELFF.

The chain links TRBV28 to TRBJ1-5; D unresolved. There are 13 residues in the CDR3. Germline V lookup: CDR1 MDHEN, CDR2 SYDVKM. The V gene lost 7 bases and the J gene lost 6 bases, with 13 bases spanning the gap. The CDR3 DNA is TGTGCCAGCACCACGTTTGGCTCTCAGCCCCAGCATTTT. It translates to CASTTFGSQPQHF.

The V gene is TRBV2, the J gene TRBJ2-7; TRBD2 matches 13 bases. The CDR3 has 15 residues. The germline V gene encodes CDR1 SNHLY and CDR2 FYNNEI. Germline trimming cut 5 bases from V and 2 bases from J; bases unmatched to any gene: 3. DNA of the CDR3: TGTGCCAGCAGTTTACTAGCGGGAGGGGCCTACGAGCAGTACTTC. Protein sequence: CASSLLAGGAYEQYF.

This chain connects TRBV15 to TRBJ2-5; TRBD2 might be the D (6 bases). Germline V gene sequence: CDR1 LNHNV, CDR2 YYDKDF (reference sequence). Trimming took off 0 bases at V and 2 bases at J, with 13 bases between the two ends. This CDR3 comprises 16 residues. The CDR3 loop is CATSRDPGLQQETQYF. CDR3 nucleotide sequence: TGTGCCACCAGCAGAGATCCCGGACTACAACAAGAGACCCAGTACTTC.

CDR3 loop: CAWRDIGAEDTQYF. The DNA for the CDR3 is TGTGCCTGGAGGGACATAGGGGCTGAAGATACGCAGTATTTT. The chain couples TRBV30 to TRBJ2-3, with D possibly TRBD1 on 5 matching bases. Looked up from germline, CDR1 is GTSNPN and CDR2 is SVGIG (reference sequence). The CDR3 spans 14 residues. The V gene lost 3 bases and the J gene lost 5 bases, with 15 bases spanning the gap.

V gene TRBV7-8 combines with J gene TRBJ1-2; D is uncertain. V was pared by 2 bases and J by 1 base, with 8 bases between. Per the germline V gene, CDR1 is SGHVS and CDR2 is FQNEAQ. This CDR3 has 14 residues. The CDR3 DNA follows: TGTGCCAGCAGCTTAAACAGAATTAACTATGGCTACACCTTC. Translating gives CASSLNRINYGYTF.